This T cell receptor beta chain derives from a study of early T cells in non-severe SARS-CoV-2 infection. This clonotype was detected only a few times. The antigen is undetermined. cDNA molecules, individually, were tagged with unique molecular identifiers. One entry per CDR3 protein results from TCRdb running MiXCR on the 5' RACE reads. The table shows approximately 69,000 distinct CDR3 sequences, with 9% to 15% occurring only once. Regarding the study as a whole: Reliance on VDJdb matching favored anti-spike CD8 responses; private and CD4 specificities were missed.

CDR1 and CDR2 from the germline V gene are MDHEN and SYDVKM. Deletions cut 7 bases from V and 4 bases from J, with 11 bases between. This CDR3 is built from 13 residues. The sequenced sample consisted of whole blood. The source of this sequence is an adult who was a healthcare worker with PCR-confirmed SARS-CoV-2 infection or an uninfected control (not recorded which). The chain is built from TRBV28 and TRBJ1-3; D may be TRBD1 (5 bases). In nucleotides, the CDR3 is TGTGCCAGCATGGCAGGGACCGGAAACACCATATATTTT. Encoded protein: CASMAGTGNTIYF.